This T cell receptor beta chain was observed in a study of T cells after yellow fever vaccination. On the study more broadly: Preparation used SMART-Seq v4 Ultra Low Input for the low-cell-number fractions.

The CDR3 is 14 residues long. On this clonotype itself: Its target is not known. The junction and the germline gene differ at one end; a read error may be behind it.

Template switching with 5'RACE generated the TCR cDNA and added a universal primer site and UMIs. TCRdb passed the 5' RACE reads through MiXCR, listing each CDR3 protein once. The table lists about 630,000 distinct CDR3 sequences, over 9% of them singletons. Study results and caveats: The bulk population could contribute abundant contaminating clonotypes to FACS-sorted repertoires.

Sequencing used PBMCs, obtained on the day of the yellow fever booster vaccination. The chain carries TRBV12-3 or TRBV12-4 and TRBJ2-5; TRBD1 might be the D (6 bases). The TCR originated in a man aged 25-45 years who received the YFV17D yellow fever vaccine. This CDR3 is CASSSNRVLETQNF. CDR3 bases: TGTGCCAGCAGTTCCAACAGGGTGCTAGAGACCCAGAACTTC.